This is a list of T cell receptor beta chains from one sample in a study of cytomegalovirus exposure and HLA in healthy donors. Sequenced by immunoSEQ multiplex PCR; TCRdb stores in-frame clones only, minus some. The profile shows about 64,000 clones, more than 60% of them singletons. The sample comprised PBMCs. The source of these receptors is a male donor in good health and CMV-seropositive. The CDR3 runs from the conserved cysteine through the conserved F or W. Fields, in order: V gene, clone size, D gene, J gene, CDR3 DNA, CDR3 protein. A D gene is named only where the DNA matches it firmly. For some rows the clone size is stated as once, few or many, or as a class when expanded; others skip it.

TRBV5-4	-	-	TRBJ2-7	TGTGCCAGCCTTAGGCAGGACCACCCCGGAGGGCAGTACTTC	CASLRQDHPGGQYF
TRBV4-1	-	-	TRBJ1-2	TGCGCCAGCAGCCAAGATCATCAGGGGAGCTATGGCTACACCTTC	CASSQDHQGSYGYTF
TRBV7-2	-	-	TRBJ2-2	TGTGCCAGCAGCTTAGCAAGGGGGACCGGGGAGCTGTTTTTT	CASSLARGTGELFF
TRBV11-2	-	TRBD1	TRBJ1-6	TGTGCCAGCAGCTCACTCCTGACAGGGTACAGACTCCACTTT	CASSSLLTGYRLHF
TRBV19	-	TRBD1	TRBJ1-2	TGTGCCAGTAGGGGGACAGTCAACCGTGACTATGGCTACACCTTC	CASRGTVNRDYGYTF
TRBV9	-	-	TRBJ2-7	TGTGCCAGCGGAAACAGGGAAACCGAGCAGTACTTC	CASGNRETEQYF
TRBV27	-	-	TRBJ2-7	TGTGCCAGCAGTTTATGGTCAGGGGGAGGCTACGAGCAGTACTTC	CASSLWSGGGYEQYF
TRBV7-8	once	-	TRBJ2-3	TGTGCCAGCAGCCTGGTGGAGAGACAGGTCGATAGTAGTCTGATCACAGATACGCAGTATTTT	CASSLVERQVDSSLITDTQYF
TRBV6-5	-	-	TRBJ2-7	TGTGCCAGCAGTCCCGGGATATCCTACGAGCAGTACTTC	CASSPGISYEQYF
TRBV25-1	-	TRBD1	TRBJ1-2	TGTGCCAGCAGTGATGGACAGGGCCCTGCCTATGGCTACACCTTC	CASSDGQGPAYGYTF
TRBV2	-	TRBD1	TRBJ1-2	TGTGCCGCGCGGCCAGGGGGGCGAGGCTACACCTTC	CAARPGGRGYTF
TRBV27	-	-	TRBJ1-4	TGTGCCAGCAGGAAAGGGGCAACTAATGAAAAACTGTTTTTT	CASRKGATNEKLFF
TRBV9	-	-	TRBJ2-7	TGTGCCAGCAGCGCGGGGGGCGCAACCTACGAGCAGTACTTC	CASSAGGATYEQYF
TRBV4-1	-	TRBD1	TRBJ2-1	TGCGCCAGCAGCCAAGATCTGGGATTAGGGACAGGGGCGTTCTTC	CASSQDLGLGTGAFF
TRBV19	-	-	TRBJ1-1	TGTGCCAGCCACCCAACCCCCTATGACAGGACGGACACTGAAGCTTTCTTT	CASHPTPYDRTDTEAFF
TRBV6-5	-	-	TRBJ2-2	TGTGCCAGCAGTTATATTACCGGGGAGCTGTTTTTT	CASSYITGELFF
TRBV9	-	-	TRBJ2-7	TGTGCCAGCAGCGTAGAGGCAGGTGGTCAGCAGTACTTC	CASSVEAGGQQYF
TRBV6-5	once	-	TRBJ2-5	TGTGCCAGCATCGGAGTCCAAGAGACCCAGTACTTC	CASIGVQETQYF
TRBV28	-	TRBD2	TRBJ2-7	TGTGCCAGCAGAAAAGCGGGGTCCCACGAGCAGTACTTC	CASRKAGSHEQYF
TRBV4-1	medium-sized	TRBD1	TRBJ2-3	TGCGCCAGCAGCCAAGTGACAGGGCTGGACACAGATACGCAGTATTTT	CASSQVTGLDTDTQYF
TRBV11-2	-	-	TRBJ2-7	TGTGCCAGCAGCTTGGCAGGGTCCTACGAGCAGTACTTC	CASSLAGSYEQYF
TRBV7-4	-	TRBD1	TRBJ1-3	TGTGCCAGCAGCGGGGCCCGGGACAGGGAAAACACCATATATTTT	CASSGARDRENTIYF
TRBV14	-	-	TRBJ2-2	TGTGCCAGCAGCCATGCAGGGAACACCGGGGAGCTGTTTTTT	CASSHAGNTGELFF
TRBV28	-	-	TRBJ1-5	TGTGCCAGCAGTTTGAGGAGGAGCAATCAGCCCCAGCATTTT	CASSLRRSNQPQHF
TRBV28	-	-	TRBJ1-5	TGTGCCAGCAGTTTCGTCCCTGCAGAGGTCAATCAGCCCCAGCATTTT	CASSFVPAEVNQPQHF
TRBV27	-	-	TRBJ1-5	TGTGCCAGCAGTTTAAAGGGGGGGCTCGGACAGCCCCAGCATTTT	CASSLKGGLGQPQHF
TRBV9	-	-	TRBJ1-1	TGTGCCAGCAGCGTAGACGGGGGAAGGAACACTGAAGCTTTCTTT	CASSVDGGRNTEAFF
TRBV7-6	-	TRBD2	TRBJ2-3	TGTGCCAGCAGCTTTTCCCCGGGACTAGCGGGGGTTCTGACAGATACGCAGTATTTT	CASSFSPGLAGVLTDTQYF
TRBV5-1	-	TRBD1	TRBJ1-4	TGCGCCAGCAGCTTCCGGGACAGGGTGTCTGTAGCTAATGAAAAACTGTTTTTT	CASSFRDRVSVANEKLFF
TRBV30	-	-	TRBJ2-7	TGTGCCTGGAGTCCAGCCAGCGTCTCCTACGAGCAGTACTTC	CAWSPASVSYEQYF
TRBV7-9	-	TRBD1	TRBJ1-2	TGTGCCAGCAGCTTAGAACTATATTCCGGGACAGACTATGGCTACACCTTC	CASSLELYSGTDYGYTF
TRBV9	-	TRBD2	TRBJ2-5	TGTGCCAGCAGCGCAGGGACTAGCGGGAGCTCCGGGACCCAGTACTTC	CASSAGTSGSSGTQYF
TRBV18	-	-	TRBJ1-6	TGTGCCAGCTCACCAGGAGCTTCATCACCCCTCCACTTT	CASSPGASSPLHF
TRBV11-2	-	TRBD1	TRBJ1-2	TGTGCCAGCAGCTCGACAGGGAACGATGGCTACACCTTC	CASSSTGNDGYTF
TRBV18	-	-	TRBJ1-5	TGTGCCAGCTCACCAGGGGGGGGCAATCAGCCCCAGCATTTT	CASSPGGGNQPQHF
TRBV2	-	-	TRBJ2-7	TGTGCCAGCAGTGAGGTGCAGGGATACGAGCAGTACTTC	CASSEVQGYEQYF
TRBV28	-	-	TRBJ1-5	TGTGCCAGCAGTTTTGGAGGGGTCGACCCCCAGCATTTT	CASSFGGVDPQHF
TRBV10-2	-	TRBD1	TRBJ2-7	TGCGCCAGCAACAAAAAGGACAGGCAATCCTACGAGCAGTACTTC	CASNKKDRQSYEQYF
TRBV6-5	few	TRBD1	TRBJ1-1	TGTGCCAGCAGTTACCGTCGACAGGGGGGCACTGAAGCTTTCTTT	CASSYRRQGGTEAFF
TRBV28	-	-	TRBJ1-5	TGTGCCAGCAATAATATGGCAGGGCCTGGCCAGCCCCAGCATTTT	CASNNMAGPGQPQHF
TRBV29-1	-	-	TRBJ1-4	TGCAGCGTTGAAAGTTTTTGGAGGGTTGGTACGACTAATGAAAAACTGTTTTTT	CSVESFWRVGTTNEKLFF
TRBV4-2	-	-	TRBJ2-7	TGTGCCAGCAGCCAAGATTCAGGCCCAGGGAACTACGAGCAGTACTTC	CASSQDSGPGNYEQYF
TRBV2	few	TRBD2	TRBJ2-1	TGTGCCAGCATTGGTAATCTAGCGGGCAATGAGCAGTTCTTC	CASIGNLAGNEQFF
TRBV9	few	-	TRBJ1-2	TGTGCCAGCAGCGCACGAAATATCAGGGGAAGTGATGGCTACACCTTC	CASSARNIRGSDGYTF
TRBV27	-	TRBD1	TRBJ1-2	TGTGCCAGCAGTTTAACGAGACAGGGCTACGGCTACACCTTC	CASSLTRQGYGYTF
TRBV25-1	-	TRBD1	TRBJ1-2	TGTGCCAGCAGTGATTGGGACAGGGGGTATGGCTACACCTTC	CASSDWDRGYGYTF
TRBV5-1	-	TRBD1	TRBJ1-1	TGCGCCAGCAGCTTGGCTGGGACAGGGGGCACTGAAGCTTTCTTT	CASSLAGTGGTEAFF
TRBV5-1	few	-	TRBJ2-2	TGCGCCAGCAGCTTGTCGCAGATCAGCGGGGAGCTGTTTTTT	CASSLSQISGELFF
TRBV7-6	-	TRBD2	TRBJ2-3	TGTGCCAGCAGCCTTAGCGGGGGGGCGGAAGATACGCAGTATTTT	CASSLSGGAEDTQYF
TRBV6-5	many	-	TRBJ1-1	TGTGCCAGCAGTTCCCACTCGAACACTGAAGCTTTCTTT	CASSSHSNTEAFF
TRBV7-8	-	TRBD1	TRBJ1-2	TGTGCCAGCAGCCCCGACAGGGAGACCTATGGCTACACCTTC	CASSPDRETYGYTF
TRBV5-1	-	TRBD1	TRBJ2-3	TGCGCCAGCAGATTAAGGGACAGGGGAACAGATACGCAGTATTTT	CASRLRDRGTDTQYF
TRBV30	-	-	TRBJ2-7	TGTGCCTGGAGGCCACCGCGCGCTAGAAACGAGCAGTACTTC	CAWRPPRARNEQYF
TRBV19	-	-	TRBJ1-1	TGTGCCAGTACCCCCGGCCGGGCGTACGGGAGAACTGAAGCTTTCTTT	CASTPGRAYGRTEAFF
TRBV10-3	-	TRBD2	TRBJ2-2	TGTGCCATCAGTGACCCAGCGGGGGGGATCACCGGGGAGCTGTTTTTT	CAISDPAGGITGELFF